The 2 T cell receptor beta chains below all came from one sample that was sequenced in a study of glioma-infiltrating T cells after dendritic cell vaccination. The table came from immunoSEQ multiplex PCR; TCRdb's copy has only in-frame clones and leaves some out. In the table there are roughly 98,000 clones, over 75% of which are singletons. The sequencing here drew on blood, taken before dendritic cell vaccination. These TCRs come from a human donor with glioblastoma.

The V call is TRBV7-9, the J call TRBJ2-1; 8 bases agree with TRBD1. The V gene's germline CDR1 is SEHNR and CDR2 FQNEAQ (reference sequence). The CDR3 has 17 amino acids. V was clipped by 4 bases and J by 5 bases; unmatched bases: 13. CDR3 nucleotides: TGTGCCAGCAGCTCGCTCGCTGGACAGGGTGTCGACAATGAGCAGTTCTTC. It translates to CASSSLAGQGVDNEQFF.

Here the CDR3 reads CASSESLGWDTEAFF. The CDR3 DNA follows: TGTGCCAGCAGTGAATCACTAGGGTGGGACACTGAAGCTTTCTTT. The rearrangement uses TRBV25-1 and TRBJ1-1; D not certain. The CDR3 contains 15 residues. Trimming left V 1 base short and J 3 bases short, with 12 bases between. Germline values: CDR1 MGHDK, CDR2 SYGVNS.